Each of the 29 T cell receptor beta chains below was sequenced from the same sample in a study of beta chain features in type 1 diabetes. Whole-study findings and limits: Shorter TCRB CDR3s, moderately but significantly so, were found in Type 1 diabetes patients in all four CD4+ subsets.

Since all of the isolated RNA was reverse transcribed, expressed TCRB transcripts were what got sequenced. Clones were read by immunoSEQ multiplex PCR, and TCRdb kept only the in-frame ones, dropping some. The sample lists fewer than 450,000 clones; 13% were seen once. Their antigens are not known. The sample taken for sequencing was naive CD4+ T cells from blood. These receptors originate from a woman in her late teens or twenties with type 1 diabetes.

This clone was seen more than once but under ten times. The CDR3 here is CASSPPTSGRDEQFF. The CDR3 DNA sequence: TGTGCCAGCAGCCCCCCGACTAGCGGGAGGGACGAGCAGTTCTTC. J is TRBJ2-1 and V is TRBV7-9, with TRBD2 matching 14 bases. With 5 bases clipped from V and 10 bases from J, the junction kept 7 bases outside the gene matches. Germline V lookup: CDR1 SEHNR, CDR2 FQNEAQ (reference sequence). This CDR3 is built from 15 residues.

The genes are TRBV18 and TRBJ2-3; 14 bases line up with TRBD2. The CDR3 loop spans 18 amino acids. V lost 0 bases and J lost 1; bases outside the gene matches: 3. Germline CDR1 is KGHSH and CDR2 is LQKENI. The CDR3 sequence: CASSPPGTSGSGTDTQYF. The CDR3 DNA is TGTGCCAGCTCACCACCCGGGACTAGCGGGAGCGGCACAGATACGCAGTATTTT.

The rearrangement links TRBV7-3 to TRBJ1-1; D is unclear. CDR1 SGHTA and CDR2 FQGTGA come from the germline V gene. V was pared by 0 bases and J by 5 bases, with 13 bases between. CDR3 length: 15 amino acids. This CDR3 is CASSLTGGSGTEAFF. CDR3 DNA sequence: TGTGCCAGCAGCTTAACAGGAGGGTCGGGGACTGAAGCTTTCTTT.

The gene calls are TRBV19 and TRBJ2-7; 8 nucleotides line up with TRBD2. Germline CDR1 is LNHDA and CDR2 is SQIVND (reference sequence). Trimming took 1 base from V and 4 from J; bases not matched to a gene: 9. The CDR3 extends over 16 amino acids. The CDR3 bases are TGTGCCAGTAGTATAGGACACCGGGAGGGCCGATACGAGCAGTACTTC. Protein sequence: CASSIGHREGRYEQYF.

The chain combines TRBV5-1 with TRBJ1-2, with 8 nucleotides matching TRBD1. Germline trimming cut 4 bases from V and 6 bases from J; bases unmatched to any gene: 2. The CDR3 consists of 12 residues. Germline loops: CDR1 SGHRS, CDR2 YFSETQ. The CDR3 here is CASSATGDGYTF. The CDR3 nucleotides are TGCGCCAGCAGCGCGACAGGGGATGGCTACACCTTC.

CDR3 loop: CASSLMRTPNNEQFF. The CDR3 DNA reads as TGTGCCAGCAGCTTAATGAGGACTCCCAACAATGAGCAGTTCTTC. V is TRBV7-3 and J is TRBJ2-1; TRBD2 is a possible D gene (5 bases). Deletions cut 1 base from V and 5 bases from J, with 12 bases between. The CDR3 extends over 15 amino acids. Per germline, CDR1 SGHTA and CDR2 FQGTGA.

This clone was seen a handful of times. The V and J genes are TRBV6-5 and TRBJ2-1; D might be TRBD2 (6 bases). Trimming stripped 3 bases from V and 7 bases from J, with 13 bases between. In germline, CDR1 is MNHEY, CDR2 SVGAGI. CDR3 size: 14 residues. Here the CDR3 DNA reads TGTGCCAGCAGTTATCGGAGGGGCACGAATGAGCAGTTCTTC. Amino acids: CASSYRRGTNEQFF.

This clone has more than one count but fewer than ten. The chain couples TRBV12-5 to TRBJ2-3; D call uncertain. Per the germline V gene, CDR1 is LGHNT and CDR2 is FRNRAP. V was shortened by 2 bases and J by 2 bases, with 5 bases between the two germline ends. The CDR3 has 13 residues. CDR3 sequence reads: CASGLQATDTQYF. CDR3 coding DNA: TGTGCTAGTGGTTTGCAAGCCACAGATACGCAGTATTTT.

This clone occurred a few times. The V call is TRBV27, the J call TRBJ1-3; 7 nucleotides match TRBD1. J lost 7 bases, V lost 6 bases, and 6 bases had no gene match. CDR1 and CDR2 (germline): MNHEY, SMNVEV (reference sequence). This CDR3 has 13 residues. The CDR3: CASSSGQWNTIYF. Here the CDR3 DNA reads TGTGCCAGCAGCTCGGGACAGTGGAACACCATATATTTT.

In its sample, this clone was seen a few times. The chain combines TRBV7-9 with TRBJ2-4; 9 bases align to TRBD1. Germline V CDR1 and CDR2: SEHNR, FQNEAQ (reference sequence). The junction had 4 bases not matched to a gene; V was cut back by 5 bases and J by 8 bases. The CDR3 length is 13 residues. The CDR3 spells CASSPGTGHIQYF. In DNA form, the CDR3 reads TGTGCCAGCAGCCCCGGGACAGGGCACATTCAGTACTTC.

This clone occurred a few times. The chain has TRBV7-2 and TRBJ2-3, with no clear D. There are 13 residues in the CDR3. Trimming cost V 3 bases and J 8 bases, with 12 bases left between them. Germline V gives CDR1 SGHTA, CDR2 FQGNSA. The CDR3 nucleotides are TGTGCCAGCAGCTTCGCCATAACCGGTACGCAGTATTTT. It yields the protein CASSFAITGTQYF.

This clone has just a few counts. CDR3 nucleotides: TGCGCCAGCATCGACAGGACGAACACCGGGGAGCTGTTTTTT. This sequence encodes CASIDRTNTGELFF. The rearrangement joins TRBV5-1 to TRBJ2-2; D possibly corresponds to TRBD1 (6 bases). CDR3 length: 14 residues. From germline, CDR1 is SGHRS and CDR2 YFSETQ. Trimming took off 6 bases at V and 0 bases at J, with 9 bases between the two ends.

The rearrangement links TRBV28 to TRBJ1-1; 10 nucleotides agree with TRBD1. CDR1 and CDR2 from the germline V gene are MDHEN and SYDVKM. V shed 8 bases and J 7 bases; nucleotides not matched to a gene: 7. The CDR3 has 13 amino acids. DNA for the CDR3: TGTGCCAGCCAGGGACAGGGGAAGGGTGAAGCTTTCTTT. Translating it yields CASQGQGKGEAFF. Based on the CDR3 plus reference TRBV28 and TRBJ1-1, the full variable domain is DVKVTQSSRYLVKRTGEKVFLECVQDMDHENMFWYRQDPGLGLRLIYFSYDVKMKEKGDIPEGYSVSREKKERFSLILESASTNQTSMYLCASQGQGKGEAFFGQGTRLTVV.

This clone was counted between two and nine times. V gene TRBV5-1 combines with J gene TRBJ1-2, with D tentatively TRBD1 (6 bases). The germline gives CDR1 SGHRS, CDR2 YFSETQ. CDR3 length: 15 amino acids. V lost 4 bases and J lost 7, with 20 bases in between. The CDR3 is CASSPWGPESGGYTF. The CDR3 DNA sequence: TGCGCCAGCAGCCCCTGGGGGCCCGAGTCCGGTGGCTACACCTTC.

This clone was observed a handful of times. The J gene is TRBJ2-5, the V gene TRBV19; TRBD2 might be the D (6 bases). The germline CDR1 and CDR2 sequences are LNHDA and SQIVND (reference sequence). The V gene lost 4 bases and the J gene lost 4 bases, with 16 bases spanning the gap. The CDR3 has 15 residues. This chain's CDR3 is CASSTGTGATETQYF. For the CDR3, the DNA is TGTGCCAGTAGTACCGGGACTGGGGCGACAGAGACCCAGTACTTC.

This clone was seen a handful of times. The V call is TRBV12-5, the J call TRBJ1-5, with D possibly TRBD1 on 5 matching bases. The V gene lost 1 base and the J gene lost 2 bases, with 12 bases spanning the gap. Germline lookup yields CDR1 LGHNT and CDR2 FRNRAP. The CDR3 runs 16 residues. The CDR3 DNA follows: TGTGCTAGTGGTTTGGGACAGATGAACGGCAATCAGCCCCAGCATTTT. Protein: CASGLGQMNGNQPQHF.

The chain joins TRBV28 to TRBJ2-1; D is perhaps TRBD2 (5 bases). This CDR3 region has 15 residues. CDR1 and CDR2 (germline): MDHEN, SYDVKM. The germline V and J ends were trimmed by 1 base and 7 bases, with 14 bases remaining between them. CDR3 sequence reads: CASSLSRWRRNEQFF. The DNA of the CDR3 is TGTGCCAGCAGTTTATCTAGATGGAGGAGGAATGAGCAGTTCTTC.

The chain employs TRBV10-3 and TRBJ1-1, with TRBD1 matching 8 bases. J gave up 3 bases and V 5 bases, and 8 bases lay outside the gene matches. Germline V gene data show CDR1 as ENHRY and CDR2 as SYGVKD. The CDR3 extends over 15 amino acids. For the CDR3, the DNA is TGTGCCATCAGTAAATTAGGACAGGGTGACACTGAAGCTTTCTTT. Its translation: CAISKLGQGDTEAFF.

This clone was seen a few times. The chain uses TRBV2 and TRBJ2-3; perhaps TRBD2 as D (5 bases). There are 13 residues in the CDR3. Trimming shortened V by 6 bases and J by 3 bases, and 10 bases separated the two germline ends. Germline loops: CDR1 SNHLY, CDR2 FYNNEI. DNA of the CDR3: TGTGCCAGCAGCAAACTAGGTACAGATACGCAGTATTTT. Its protein product is CASSKLGTDTQYF.

This clone was seen a few times. V and J are TRBV7-2 and TRBJ2-7, with 7 bases identical to TRBD2. V lost 1 base, J lost 2 bases, and 2 bases stayed unmatched. This CDR3 spans 14 amino acids. Germline values: CDR1 SGHTA, CDR2 FQGNSA. CDR3 nucleotide sequence: TGTGCCAGCAGCTTAGGAGGGAGGGCCTACGAGCAGTACGTC. Translated: CASSLGGRAYEQYV.

A few counts support this clone. The rearrangement uses TRBV30 and TRBJ2-2, with a possible D match to TRBD1 (5 bases). The CDR3 covers 13 residues. V lost 0 bases, J lost 6 bases, and 8 bases lay in between. Germline lookup yields CDR1 GTSNPN and CDR2 SVGIG (reference sequence). In DNA, the CDR3 is TGTGCCTGGAGTGTCAGGGTTGCCGGGGAGCTGTTTTTT. Residues: CAWSVRVAGELFF. Using reference TRBV30 and TRBJ2-2 for the parts outside the CDR3, the full variable domain is SQTIHQWPATLVQPVGSPLSLECTVEGTSNPNLYWYRQAAGRGLQLLFYSVGIGQISSEVPQNLSASRPQDRQFILSSKKLLLSDSGFYLCAWSVRVAGELFFGEGSRLTVL.

The chain carries TRBV11-2 and TRBJ1-2; perhaps TRBD1 as D (5 bases). V was clipped by 4 bases and J by 1 base, with 7 bases between them. CDR1 and CDR2 from the germline V gene are SGHAT and FQNNGV. CDR3 length: 13 amino acids. The CDR3 sequence is CASSSTVNYGYTF. Here the CDR3 DNA reads TGTGCCAGCAGCTCGACAGTTAACTATGGCTACACCTTC.

This clone has a handful of counts. The gene calls are TRBV28 and TRBJ1-2; weak D call: TRBD1 (6 bases). The V end lost 6 bases, the J end lost 4 bases, and 18 bases lay between the germline ends. The germline V gene has CDR1 MDHEN and CDR2 SYDVKM. There are 15 residues in the CDR3. CDR3 sequence: CASRSGQRQPYGYTF. The CDR3 DNA reads TGTGCCAGCAGGAGCGGACAGCGCCAACCCTATGGCTACACCTTC.

This clone appeared a few times. This chain uses TRBV9 with TRBJ1-2; D gene uncertain. V dropped 0 bases and J dropped 2 bases, with 8 bases sitting between them. This CDR3 has 14 amino acids. Per germline, CDR1 SGDLS and CDR2 YYNGEE. The CDR3 DNA follows: TGTGCCAGCAGCGTAGGGGAGGCGAACTATGGCTACACCTTC. Amino acid sequence: CASSVGEANYGYTF. Together with reference TRBV9 and TRBJ1-2, the CDR3 gives the full variable domain: DSGVTQTPKHLITATGQRVTLRCSPRSGDLSVYWYQQSLDQGLQFLIQYYNGEERAKGNILERFSAQQFPDLHSELNLSSLELGDSALYFCASSVGEANYGYTFGSGTRLTVV.

This chain links TRBV6-1 with TRBJ1-1; the match to TRBD1 covers 12 bases. CDR3 length: 14 residues. Trimming removed 4 bases from V and 11 bases from J; junction bases left unmatched: 8. CDR1 is MNHNS and CDR2 is SASEGT in the germline V gene. The CDR3 nucleotides are TGTGCCAGCAGTGTCGGGACAGGGGGCGCGGTGGCTTTCTTT. Translation: CASSVGTGGAVAFF.

The chain has TRBV19 and TRBJ2-3; tentatively, D is TRBD2 (7 bases). Trimming took off 2 bases at V and 1 base at J, with 10 bases between the two ends. CDR1 is LNHDA, CDR2 SQIVND, per germline (reference sequence). The CDR3 loop spans 15 amino acids. The CDR3 loop is CASSIRGAGTDTQYF. Here the CDR3 DNA reads TGTGCCAGTAGTATACGGGGGGCCGGCACAGATACGCAGTATTTT. Looking up the rest from reference TRBV19 and TRBJ2-3 gives the full variable domain: DGGITQSPKYLFRKEGQNVTLSCEQNLNHDAMYWYRQDPGQGLRLIYYSQIVNDFQKGDIAEGYSVSREKKESFPLTVTSAQKNPTAFYLCASSIRGAGTDTQYFGPGTRLTVL.

This clone was counted a few times. The chain is built from TRBV7-9 and TRBJ2-7; 8 positions match TRBD2. V lost 6 bases to trimming and J lost 7 bases; unmatched junction nucleotides: 17. Germline V gene lookup returns CDR1 SEHNR and CDR2 FQNEAQ (reference sequence). The CDR3 is 16 residues long. The CDR3, as DNA: TGTGCCAGCAGTACTAGCGGCGGTACCCCGGGAGGGGAGCAGTACTTC. Translation: CASSTSGGTPGGEQYF.

The chain couples TRBV7-6 to TRBJ2-3; 12 positions agree with TRBD2. The junction had 3 bases not matched to a gene; V was cut back by 4 bases and J by 1 base. Germline loops: CDR1 SGHVS, CDR2 FNYEAQ. This CDR3 spans 16 amino acids. The CDR3 sequence is CASSSLAGGGTDTQYF. The CDR3 DNA sequence: TGTGCCAGCAGCTCCCTAGCGGGAGGGGGCACAGATACGCAGTATTTT. Together with reference TRBV7-6 and TRBJ2-3, the CDR3 gives the full variable domain: GAGVSQSPRYKVTKRGQDVALRCDPISGHVSLYWYRQALGQGPEFLTYFNYEAQQDKSGLPNDRFSAERPEGSISTLTIQRTEQRDSAMYRCASSSLAGGGTDTQYFGPGTRLTVL.

This clone was seen a few times. This chain joins TRBV7-9 and TRBJ2-5; TRBD2 is a possible D gene (6 bases). V lost 3 bases and J lost 3, with 8 bases in between. CDR3 length equals 13 residues. Germline CDR1 reads SEHNR; CDR2 reads FQNEAQ (reference sequence). The CDR3 DNA follows: TGTGCCAGCAGCTTTCGCGGGGAAGAGACCCAGTACTTC. Its protein is CASSFRGEETQYF.